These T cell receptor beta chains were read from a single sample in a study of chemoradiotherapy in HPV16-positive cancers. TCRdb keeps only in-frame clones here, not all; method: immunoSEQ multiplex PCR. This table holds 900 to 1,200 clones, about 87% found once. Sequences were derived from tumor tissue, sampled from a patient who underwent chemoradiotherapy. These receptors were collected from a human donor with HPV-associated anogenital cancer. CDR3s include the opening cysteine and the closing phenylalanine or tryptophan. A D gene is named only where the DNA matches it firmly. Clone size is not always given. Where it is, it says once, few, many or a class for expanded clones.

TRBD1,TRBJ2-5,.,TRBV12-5,CASGSTDRGRKTQYF,TGTGCTAGTGGTTCAACCGACAGGGGGCGGAAGACCCAGTACTTC
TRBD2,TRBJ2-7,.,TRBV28,CASMGEGGGYEQYF,TGTGCCAGCATGGGGGAGGGAGGTGGTTACGAGCAGTACTTC
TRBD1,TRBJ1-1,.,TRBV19,CASSLQGGETEAFF,TGTGCCAGTAGTTTACAGGGGGGGGAGACTGAAGCTTTCTTT
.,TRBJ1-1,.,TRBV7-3,CASSTDRNTEAFF,TGTGCCAGCAGCACCGACAGAAACACTGAAGCTTTCTTT
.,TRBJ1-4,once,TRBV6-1,CASSERETEKLFF,TGTGCCAGCAGTGAGAGGGAGACTGAAAAACTGTTTTTT
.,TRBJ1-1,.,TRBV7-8,CASSLEGGGNTEAFF,TGTGCCAGCAGCTTAGAGGGAGGGGGGAACACTGAAGCTTTCTTT
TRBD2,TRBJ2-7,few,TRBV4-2,CASSQDGTSGGYEQYF,TGTGCCAGCAGCCAAGATGGGACTAGCGGGGGGTACGAGCAGTACTTC
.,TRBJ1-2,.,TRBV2,CASSEASRGAAGYTF,TGTGCCAGCAGTGAAGCTAGCAGGGGCGCGGCCGGCTACACCTTC
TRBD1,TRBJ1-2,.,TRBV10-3,CAISVSDRANYGYTF,TGTGCCATCAGTGTATCTGACAGGGCTAACTATGGCTACACCTTC
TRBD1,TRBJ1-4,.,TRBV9,CASSVQTGWDEKLFF,TGTGCCAGCAGCGTCCAGACAGGGTGGGATGAAAAACTGTTTTTT
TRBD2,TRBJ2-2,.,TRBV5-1,CASSFFLGGTANTGELFF,TGCGCCAGCAGCTTTTTTCTGGGGGGGACCGCGAACACCGGGGAGCTGTTTTTT
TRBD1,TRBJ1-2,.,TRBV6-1,CASSEGQGPYGYTF,TGTGCCAGCAGTGAAGGACAGGGACCTTATGGCTACACCTTC
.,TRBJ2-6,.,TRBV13,CASSFSEDYSGANVLTF,TGTGCCAGCAGCTTCTCGGAGGACTACTCTGGGGCCAACGTCCTGACTTTC
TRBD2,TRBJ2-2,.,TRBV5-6,CASSTSGGKTGELFF,TGTGCCAGCAGTACTAGCGGGGGTAAAACCGGGGAGCTGTTTTTT
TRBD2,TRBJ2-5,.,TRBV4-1,CASSQEKELAGGETQYF,TGCGCCAGCAGCCAAGAAAAAGAACTAGCGGGAGGAGAGACCCAGTACTTC
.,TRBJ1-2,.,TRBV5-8,CASSLISGNGYTF,TGTGCCAGCAGCTTGATATCAGGGAACGGCTACACCTTC
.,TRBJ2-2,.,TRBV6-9,CASPPDPATIVGAGELFF,TGTGCCAGCCCCCCGGACCCCGCTACCATAGTCGGGGCCGGGGAGCTGTTTTTT
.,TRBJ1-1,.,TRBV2,CASSRLLNTEAFF,TGTGCCAGCAGTCGACTGCTGAACACTGAAGCTTTCTTT
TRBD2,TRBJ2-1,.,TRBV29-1,CSVPRTSGANNEQFF,TGCAGCGTACCCAGGACTAGCGGGGCTAACAATGAGCAGTTCTTC
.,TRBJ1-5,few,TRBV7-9,CASSLEGVSQPQHF,TGTGCCAGCAGCTTAGAAGGGGTCAGTCAGCCCCAGCATTTT